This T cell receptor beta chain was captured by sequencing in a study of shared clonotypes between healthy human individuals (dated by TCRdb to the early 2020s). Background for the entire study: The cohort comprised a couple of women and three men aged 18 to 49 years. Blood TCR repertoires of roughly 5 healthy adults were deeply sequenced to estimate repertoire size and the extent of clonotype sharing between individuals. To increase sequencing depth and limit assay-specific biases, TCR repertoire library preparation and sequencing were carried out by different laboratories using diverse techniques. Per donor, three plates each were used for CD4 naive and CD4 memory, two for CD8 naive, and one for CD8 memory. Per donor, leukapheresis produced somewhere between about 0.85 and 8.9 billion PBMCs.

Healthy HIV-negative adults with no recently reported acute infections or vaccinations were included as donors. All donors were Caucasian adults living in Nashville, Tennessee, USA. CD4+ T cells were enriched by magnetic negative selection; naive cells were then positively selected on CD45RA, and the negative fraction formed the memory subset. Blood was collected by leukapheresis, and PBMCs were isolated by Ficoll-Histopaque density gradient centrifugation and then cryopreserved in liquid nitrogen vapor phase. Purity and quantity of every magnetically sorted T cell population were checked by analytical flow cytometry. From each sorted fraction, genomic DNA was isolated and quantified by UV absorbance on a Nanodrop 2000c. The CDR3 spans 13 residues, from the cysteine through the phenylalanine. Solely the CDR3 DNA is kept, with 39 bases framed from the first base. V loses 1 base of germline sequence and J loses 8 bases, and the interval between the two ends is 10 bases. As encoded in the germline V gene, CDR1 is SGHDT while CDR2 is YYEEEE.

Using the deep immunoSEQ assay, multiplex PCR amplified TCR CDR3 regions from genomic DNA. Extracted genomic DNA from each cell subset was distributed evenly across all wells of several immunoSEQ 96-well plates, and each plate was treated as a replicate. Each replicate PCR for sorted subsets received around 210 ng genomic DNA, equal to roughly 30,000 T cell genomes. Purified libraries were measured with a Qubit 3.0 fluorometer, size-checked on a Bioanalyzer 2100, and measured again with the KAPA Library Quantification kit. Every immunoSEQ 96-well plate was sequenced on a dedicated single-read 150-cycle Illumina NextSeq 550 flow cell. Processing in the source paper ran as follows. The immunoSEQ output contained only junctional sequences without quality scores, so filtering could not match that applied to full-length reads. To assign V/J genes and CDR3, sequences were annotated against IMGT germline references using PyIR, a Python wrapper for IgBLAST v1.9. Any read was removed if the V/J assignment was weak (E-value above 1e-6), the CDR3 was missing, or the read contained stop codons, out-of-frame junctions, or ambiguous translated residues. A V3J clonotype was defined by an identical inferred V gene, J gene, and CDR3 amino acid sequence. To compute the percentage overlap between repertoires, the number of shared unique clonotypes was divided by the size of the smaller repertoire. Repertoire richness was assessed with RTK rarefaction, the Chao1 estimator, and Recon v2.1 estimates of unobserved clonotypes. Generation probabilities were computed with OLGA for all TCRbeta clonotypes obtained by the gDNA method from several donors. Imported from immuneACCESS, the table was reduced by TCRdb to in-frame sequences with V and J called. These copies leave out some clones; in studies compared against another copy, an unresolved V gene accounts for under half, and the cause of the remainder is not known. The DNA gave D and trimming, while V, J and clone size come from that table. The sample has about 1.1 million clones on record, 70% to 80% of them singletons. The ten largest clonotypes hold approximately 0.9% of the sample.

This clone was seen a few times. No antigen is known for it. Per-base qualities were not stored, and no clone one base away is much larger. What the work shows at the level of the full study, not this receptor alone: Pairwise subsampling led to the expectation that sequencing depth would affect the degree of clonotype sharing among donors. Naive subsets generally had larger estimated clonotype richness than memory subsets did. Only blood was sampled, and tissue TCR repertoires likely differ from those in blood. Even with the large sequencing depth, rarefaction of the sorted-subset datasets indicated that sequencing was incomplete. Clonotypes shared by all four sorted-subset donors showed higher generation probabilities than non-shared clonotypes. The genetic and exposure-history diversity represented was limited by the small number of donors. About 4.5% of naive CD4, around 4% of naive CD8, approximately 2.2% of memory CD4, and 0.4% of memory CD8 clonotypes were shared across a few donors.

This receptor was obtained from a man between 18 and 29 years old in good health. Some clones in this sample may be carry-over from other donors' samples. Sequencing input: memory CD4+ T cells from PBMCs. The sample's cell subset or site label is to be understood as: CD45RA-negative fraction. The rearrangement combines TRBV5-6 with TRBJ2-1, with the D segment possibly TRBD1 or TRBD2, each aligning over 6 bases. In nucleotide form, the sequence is TGTGCCAGCAGCTTGTCGGGGGCGGATGAGCAGTTCTTC. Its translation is CASSLSGADEQFF.